The 16 T cell receptor beta chains in this list originate from one sample, sequenced in a study of cytomegalovirus exposure and HLA in healthy donors. Amplification used 60 Vbeta primers and 13 Jbeta primers. The assay was immunoSEQ multiplex PCR, and TCRdb's table has in-frame clones only and misses some. Of fewer than 350,000 clones listed, approximately 90% are singletons. Sequencing was done on a sample of PBMCs. These TCRs come from a woman between 18 and 29 years old in good health and CMV-seronegative.

This clone was picked up a small number of times. One end of the junction fails to match germline, which may point to a read error. This specimen includes other DNA sequences encoding the same CDR3. The rearrangement joins TRBV25-1 to TRBJ1-6; 7 bases are a match to TRBD1. Germline V gene lookup returns CDR1 MGHDK and CDR2 SYGVNS. The length of the CDR3 is 17 residues. The CDR3 protein is CASSEYTGEPNNSPLHF. The CDR3 DNA is TGTGCCAGCAGTGAATATACAGGGGAACCTAATAATTCCCCCCTCCACTTT.

V and J are TRBV5-1 and TRBJ2-7, with D maybe TRBD1 (5 bases). The CDR3 runs to 12 residues. Germline lookup yields CDR1 SGHRS and CDR2 YFSETQ. Trimming left V 4 bases short and J 4 bases short, with 9 bases between. The CDR3 here is CASSVQGYEQYF. The CDR3 DNA reads as TGCGCCAGCAGCGTGCAGGGATACGAGCAGTACTTC.

The V call is TRBV7-9, the J call TRBJ2-7, with 10 bases that match TRBD2. Germline V gene data show CDR1 as SEHNR and CDR2 as FQNEAQ (reference sequence). The length of the CDR3 is 15 residues. V lost 5 bases and J lost 5; bases outside the gene matches: 9. CDR3 nucleotide sequence: TGTGCCAGCAGCGCCACAGTAGCGGGGGGAAACGAGCAGTACTTC. It yields the protein CASSATVAGGNEQYF.

This clone was counted once. This sequence joins TRBV10-3 and TRBJ2-5; TRBD2 is a possible D gene (5 bases). V was trimmed by 4 bases and J by 2 bases, leaving 11 bases between them. The germline V gene encodes CDR1 ENHRY and CDR2 SYGVKD. The CDR3 has 14 amino acids. The CDR3 coding sequence is TGTGCCATCAGTGGAGGCGGAGGTCAAGAGACCCAGTACTTC. Translation gives CAISGGGGQETQYF.

The chain carries TRBV19 and TRBJ2-1, with TRBD1 identical over 11 bases. The CDR3 is 14 residues long. Germline CDR1 LNHDA, CDR2 SQIVND (reference sequence). The junction had 7 bases not matched to a gene; V was cut back by 9 bases and J by 6 bases. CDR3 coding DNA: TGTGCCAGCGCCGCGGGACAGGGGGTCAATGAGCAGTTCTTC. This translates into CASAAGQGVNEQFF.

V and J are TRBV9 and TRBJ2-1, with 12 bases that match TRBD2. The CDR3 loop spans 16 amino acids. Unmatched junction bases numbered 3, after V lost 0 bases and J lost 5 bases. The germline gives CDR1 SGDLS, CDR2 YYNGEE. CDR3: CASSVGSSGGDNEQFF. The CDR3 bases are TGTGCCAGCAGCGTAGGGTCTAGCGGGGGGGACAATGAGCAGTTCTTC.

The V gene is TRBV9, the J gene TRBJ1-5, with 10 positions matching TRBD1. The CDR3 is made up of 14 amino acids. The germline CDR1 and CDR2 sequences are SGDLS and YYNGEE. V was pared by 4 bases and J by 6 bases, with 4 bases of the junction left unmatched. The CDR3 here is CASSPTGGGQPQHF. DNA for the CDR3: TGTGCCAGCAGCCCGACAGGGGGCGGTCAGCCCCAGCATTTT.

Comment on this clone: An end of the junction differs from the germline gene, which may be a read error. The rearrangement joins TRBV7-9 to TRBJ2-7; D perhaps matches TRBD2 (7 bases). The length of the CDR3 is 14 residues. Per germline, CDR1 SEHNR and CDR2 FQNEAQ (reference sequence). The CDR3 protein is CSSSPPRGRYEQYF. The CDR3 bases are TGTTCCAGCAGCCCGCCGCGGGGGCGCTACGAGCAGTACTTC.

The chain uses TRBV30 and TRBJ1-6; D is unclear. The V end lost 5 bases, the J end lost 7 bases, and 12 bases lay between the germline ends. Germline assignment: CDR1 GTSNPN and CDR2 SVGIG (reference sequence). This CDR3 has 13 residues. The DNA of the CDR3 is TGTGCCTGGCAGAAGGGAGGAAATTCACCCCTCCACTTT. Its translation: CAWQKGGNSPLHF.

CDR3 sequence reads: CASGLSGGDYEQYF. In nucleotides, the CDR3 is TGTGCTAGTGGCCTTAGCGGGGGGGACTACGAGCAGTACTTC. The chain recombines TRBV12-5 with TRBJ2-7, with TRBD2 identical over 11 bases. This CDR3 comprises 14 residues. V trimming: 6 bases; J trimming: 3 bases; junction bases outside the gene matches: 4. Germline assignment: CDR1 LGHNT and CDR2 FRNRAP. The whole variable domain, remainder taken from reference TRBV12-5 and TRBJ2-7, is DARVTQTPRHKVTEMGQEVTMRCQPILGHNTVFWYRQTMMQGLELLAYFRNRAPLDDSGMPKDRFSAEMPDATLATLKIQPSEPRDSAVYFCASGLSGGDYEQYFGPGTRLTVT.

The rearrangement links TRBV9 to TRBJ2-7, with TRBD1 matching over 7 bases. V shed 3 bases and J 0 bases; nucleotides not matched to a gene: 12. The CDR3 spans 17 residues. In germline, CDR1 is SGDLS, CDR2 YYNGEE. The CDR3 sequence: CASSGSKQGPHSYEQYF. For the CDR3, the DNA is TGTGCCAGCAGCGGATCTAAACAGGGGCCTCACTCCTACGAGCAGTACTTC.

V usage is TRBV30 and J usage is TRBJ1-1; 8 bases are a match to TRBD1. This CDR3 spans 14 amino acids. The germline CDR1 and CDR2 sequences are GTSNPN and SVGIG (reference sequence). V trimming: 4 bases; J trimming: 3 bases; junction bases outside the gene matches: 7. The DNA of the CDR3 is TGTGCCTGGAAGACAGGGGTCGGGGACACTGAAGCTTTCTTT. This encodes CAWKTGVGDTEAFF.

This clone was detected a few times. The chain combines TRBV10-3 with TRBJ2-3, with 9 bases matching TRBD2. With V trimmed by 3 bases and J by 2 bases, 6 bases remained unmatched. There are 16 residues in the CDR3. CDR1 and CDR2 from the germline V gene are ENHRY and SYGVKD. The CDR3 here is CAISDMTSGHTDTQYF. For the CDR3, the DNA is TGTGCCATCAGTGACATGACTAGCGGACACACAGATACGCAGTATTTT.

V and J are TRBV2 and TRBJ2-3, with D possibly TRBD2 on 7 matching bases. This CDR3 is built from 16 residues. V lost 2 bases and J lost 4, with 16 bases in between. Germline V gene data show CDR1 as SNHLY and CDR2 as FYNNEI. The CDR3 here is CASSERLLGGADTQYF. As DNA, the CDR3 is TGTGCCAGCAGTGAACGTTTACTAGGGGGGGCAGATACGCAGTATTTT.

This clone was found a few times. J is TRBJ1-3 and V is TRBV19; 7 bases map to TRBD1. Germline V CDR1 and CDR2: LNHDA, SQIVND (reference sequence). The ends lost 5 bases at V and 4 bases at J; junction bases unmatched: 8. The length of the CDR3 is 15 residues. For the CDR3, the DNA is TGTGCCAGTAGTTGGCAGGGGGACTCGGGAAACACCATATATTTT. Its protein is CASSWQGDSGNTIYF.

This clone was counted only a few times. CDR3 bases: TGTGCCAGCAGCCAAGAAGAAGGGACAGGGAACACTGAAGCTTTCTTT. Translating gives CASSQEEGTGNTEAFF. V is TRBV4-2 and J is TRBJ1-1, with 8 positions matching TRBD1. The CDR3 runs 16 residues. The V segment lost 0 bases and the J segment 1 base; nucleotides outside the gene matches: 4. The germline gives CDR1 LGHNA, CDR2 YNFKEQ.